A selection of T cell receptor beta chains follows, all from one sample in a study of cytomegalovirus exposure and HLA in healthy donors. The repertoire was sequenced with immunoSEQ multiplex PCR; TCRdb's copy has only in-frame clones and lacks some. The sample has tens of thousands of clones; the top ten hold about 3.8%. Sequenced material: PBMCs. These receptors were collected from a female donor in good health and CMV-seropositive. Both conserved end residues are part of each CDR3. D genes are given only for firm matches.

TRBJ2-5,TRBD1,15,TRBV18,TGTGCCAGCTCACCAAGGGGGCTTGGCAGTGAGACCCAGTACTTC,CASSPRGLGSETQYF
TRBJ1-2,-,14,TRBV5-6,TGTGCCAGCAGCCGTCAAACAGGAGTGGGCGGCTACACCTTC,CASSRQTGVGGYTF
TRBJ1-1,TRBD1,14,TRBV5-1,TGCGCCAGCAGCATCCAGGGGGACAGGGGAGAAGCTTTCTTT,CASSIQGDRGEAFF
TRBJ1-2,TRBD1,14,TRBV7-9,TGTGCCAGCAGCCGACAGGGTCTCAACTATGGCTACACCTTC,CASSRQGLNYGYTF
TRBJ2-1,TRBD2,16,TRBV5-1,TGCGCCAGCAGCTCTAGCGGGGGAGTATCCTACAATGAGCAGTTCTTC,CASSSSGGVSYNEQFF
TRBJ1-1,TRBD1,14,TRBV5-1,TGCGCCAGCAGAACCGGGACAGGGAACACTGAAGCTTTCTTT,CASRTGTGNTEAFF
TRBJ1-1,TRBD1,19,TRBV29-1,TGCAGCGTTGAAGAGGTAGTTACCCGGGACAGGGGATTGAACACTGAAGCTTTCTTT,CSVEEVVTRDRGLNTEAFF
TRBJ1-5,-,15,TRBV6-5,TGTGCCAGCAGTTACAGTACCCGGGGCAATCAGCCCCAGCATTTT,CASSYSTRGNQPQHF
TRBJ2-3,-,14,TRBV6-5,TGTGCCAGCAGTGGGAGGATTGGCACAGATACGCAGTATTTT,CASSGRIGTDTQYF
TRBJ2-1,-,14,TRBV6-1,TGTGCCAGCAGTGACCCGGGACTGTACAATGAGCAGTTCTTC,CASSDPGLYNEQFF
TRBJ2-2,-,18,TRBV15,TGTGCCACCAGCAGAGATCAAGGTCAGGCAGGCCGGACCGGGGAGCTGTTTTTT,CATSRDQGQAGRTGELFF
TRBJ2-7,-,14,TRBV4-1,TGCGCCAGCAGCCAAGGGACAAGCGCCTACGAGCAGTACTTC,CASSQGTSAYEQYF
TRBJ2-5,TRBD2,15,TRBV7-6,TGTGCCAGCAGCTTAAGTGGGGGGGGTAAGAAGACCCAGTACTTC,CASSLSGGGKKTQYF
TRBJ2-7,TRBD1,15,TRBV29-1,TGCAGCGTTGGGTCCCCGGGACAGGGGTCCTACGAGCAGTACTTC,CSVGSPGQGSYEQYF
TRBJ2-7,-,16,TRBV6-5,TGTGCCAGCAGTTACGCGGGAACCGGGAAAAGATACGAGCAGTACTTC,CASSYAGTGKRYEQYF
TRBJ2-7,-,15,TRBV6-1,TGTGCCAGCATAAGCAGGGGCCGCCTCGCCTACGAGCAGTACTTC,CASISRGRLAYEQYF
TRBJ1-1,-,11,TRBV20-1,TGCAGTGTTCCCATGAACACTGAAGCTTTCTTT,CSVPMNTEAFF
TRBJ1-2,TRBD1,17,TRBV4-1,TGCGCCAGCAGCCAAGGGCCGGGACAGGGTAGAGGGTATGGCTACACCTTC,CASSQGPGQGRGYGYTF
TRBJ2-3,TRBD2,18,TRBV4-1,TGCGCCAGCAGCCAACGCGGGACTAGACTTTTTTCGGCAGATACGCAGTATTTT,CASSQRGTRLFSADTQYF
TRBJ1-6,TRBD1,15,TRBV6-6,TGTGCCAGCAGTCCCTCCCGACAGGGAAATTCACCCCTCCACTTT,CASSPSRQGNSPLHF
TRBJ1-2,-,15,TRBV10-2,TGCGCCAGCAGGCCCACAGGGATTGATGTTAATGGCTACACCTTC,CASRPTGIDVNGYTF
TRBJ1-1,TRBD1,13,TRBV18,TGTGCCAGCTCATCGGACAGGGTAGCTGAAGCTTTCTTT,CASSSDRVAEAFF
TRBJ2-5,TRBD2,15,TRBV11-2,TGTGCCAGCAGCTTAGTACGGGGGGGGTCAGAGACCCAGTACTTC,CASSLVRGGSETQYF
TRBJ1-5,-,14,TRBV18,TGTGCCAGCTCACCCGGGGCTAGCGATCAGCCCCAGCATTTT,CASSPGASDQPQHF
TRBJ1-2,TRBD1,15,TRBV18,TGTGCCAGCTCACCAGCACCGGGACAGCCCTCGGGCTACACCTTC,CASSPAPGQPSGYTF
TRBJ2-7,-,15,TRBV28,TGTGCCAGCAGTTTCGTGTGGGCGGGGACCTACGAGCAGTACTTC,CASSFVWAGTYEQYF
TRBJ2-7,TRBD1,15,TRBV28,TGTGCCAGCAGTTTATTTCGGACAGGGACCTACGAGCAGTACTTC,CASSLFRTGTYEQYF
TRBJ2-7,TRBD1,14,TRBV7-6,TGTGCCAGCAGCTCAAGGACAGGGGCCTACGAGCAGTACTTC,CASSSRTGAYEQYF
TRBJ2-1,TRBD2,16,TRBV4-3,TGCGCCAGCAGCCAAGATGGTGTTAGCGGGGTTAATGAGCAGTTCTTC,CASSQDGVSGVNEQFF
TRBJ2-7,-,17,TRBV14,TGTGCCAGCAGCCAGACCTACACCGAGGGGGACCCCTACGAGCAGTACTTC,CASSQTYTEGDPYEQYF
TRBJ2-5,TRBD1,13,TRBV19,TGTGCCAGTACCCAGGACAGGCGGGAGACCCAGTACTTC,CASTQDRRETQYF
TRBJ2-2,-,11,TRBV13,TGTGCCAGCAGCTTTTCGGGGGAGCTGTTTTTT,CASSFSGELFF
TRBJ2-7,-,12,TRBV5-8,TGTGCCAGCAGCTTCGGGGGCTACGAGCAGTACTTC,CASSFGGYEQYF
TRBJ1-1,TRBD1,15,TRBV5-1,TGCGCCAGCCGAACAGGGGGCGCCATGAACACTGAAGCTTTCTTT,CASRTGGAMNTEAFF
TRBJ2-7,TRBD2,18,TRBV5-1,TGCGCCAGCAGCTCCGGACTAGCGGGAGGACCAGTACCCTACGAGCAGTACTTC,CASSSGLAGGPVPYEQYF
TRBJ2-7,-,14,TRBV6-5,TGTGCCAGCAGTCGTTTCGTCCAGAAGGGGGAGCAGTACTTC,CASSRFVQKGEQYF
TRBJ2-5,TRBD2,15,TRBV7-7,TGTGCTAGCATGAACGGGGGGGGCCCATGGGAGACCCAGTACTTC,CASMNGGGPWETQYF
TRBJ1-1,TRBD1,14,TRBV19,TGTGCCAGTAGAGGGGGCTCAGGGAACACTGAAGCTTTCTTT,CASRGGSGNTEAFF
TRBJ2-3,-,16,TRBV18,TGTGCCAGCTCACCGTCGGGTAGGTCTAGCACAGATACGCAGTATTTT,CASSPSGRSSTDTQYF
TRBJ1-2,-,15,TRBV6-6,TGTGCCAGCAGTTACTCGAGTCGGACTATGGATGGCTACACCTTC,CASSYSSRTMDGYTF
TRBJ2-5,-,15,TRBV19,TGTGCCAGTAGTATCCGGGGTGCTGCCGTAAAGACCCAGTACTTC,CASSIRGAAVKTQYF
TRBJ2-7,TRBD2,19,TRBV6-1,TGTGCCAGCAGTGATAGGTGGGGCGGGACTAGCGGTTCTCCCTACGAGCAGTACTTC,CASSDRWGGTSGSPYEQYF
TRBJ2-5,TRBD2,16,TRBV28,TGTGCCAGCAGCCCCCGACTAGCGCCGAAGTGGGAGACCCAGTACTTC,CASSPRLAPKWETQYF
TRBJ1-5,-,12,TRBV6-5,TGTGCCAGCAGTACTCAGGGTCAGCCCCAGCATTTT,CASSTQGQPQHF
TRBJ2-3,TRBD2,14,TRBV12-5,TGTGCTAGTGGGCTCGGGGGGAGCACAGATACGCAGTATTTT,CASGLGGSTDTQYF